Each of the 25 T cell receptor beta chains below was sequenced from the same sample in a study of graft-versus-host responses after intestinal transplantation. TCRdb's copy holds only in-frame clones and misses some; the assay was immunoSEQ multiplex PCR. The table has around 45,000 clones, around 90% seen once. Which antigens these TCRs recognize remains unknown. The material sequenced was unstimulated CD4+ T cells sorted from spleen or lymph node cells, taken before transplant. Receptors were obtained from a human donor who was the organ donor for an intestinal transplant.

The V and J genes are TRBV27 and TRBJ2-3; TRBD2 matches 12 bases. J gave up 6 bases and V 10 bases, and 14 bases lay outside the gene matches. The CDR3 covers 16 residues. Per the germline V gene, CDR1 is MNHEY and CDR2 is SMNVEV (reference sequence). This CDR3 reads CATRLGLAGGLDTQYF. The CDR3 DNA reads TGTGCCACCCGATTGGGGCTAGCGGGAGGGCTTGATACGCAGTATTTT.

This clone is a singleton in its sample. V is TRBV6-5 and J is TRBJ2-2; 8 bases are shared with TRBD1. The V segment lost 5 bases and the J segment 3 bases; nucleotides outside the gene matches: 5. Germline loops: CDR1 MNHEY, CDR2 SVGAGI. CDR3 size: 15 residues. This CDR3 is CASSRTGMDTGELFF. The CDR3 region has the DNA TGTGCCAGCAGTCGGACAGGGATGGACACCGGGGAGCTGTTTTTT.

The J gene is TRBJ2-7, the V gene TRBV19; 8 bases are a match to TRBD1. V lost 3 bases and J lost 1; bases outside the gene matches: 2. The CDR3 contains 14 residues. Germline CDR1 LNHDA, CDR2 SQIVND (reference sequence). The CDR3 spells CASSMGDRSYEQYF. CDR3 DNA sequence: TGTGCCAGTAGTATGGGGGACAGGTCCTACGAGCAGTACTTC.

V usage is TRBV28 and J usage is TRBJ2-7; 9 bases match TRBD2. The V gene end was trimmed by 8 bases and the J gene end by 3 bases; junction bases not matched to a gene: 8. This CDR3 has 14 amino acids. Per germline, CDR1 MDHEN and CDR2 SYDVKM. The CDR3, as DNA: TGTGCCAGCGGGGCGGGAGGGGTTTACTACGAGCAGTACTTC. This sequence encodes CASGAGGVYYEQYF.

The V call is TRBV6-5, the J call TRBJ2-2; 9 nucleotides agree with TRBD2. J gave up 0 bases and V 3 bases, and 2 bases lay outside the gene matches. Germline CDR1 reads MNHEY; CDR2 reads SVGAGI. This CDR3 has 16 amino acids. The CDR3 loop is CASSYSGSANTGELFF. The CDR3 nucleotides are TGTGCCAGCAGTTATAGCGGGAGTGCGAACACCGGGGAGCTGTTTTTT.

The chain couples TRBV9 to TRBJ2-7; TRBD2 might be the D (6 bases). Trimming removed 3 bases at V and 3 bases at J, with 10 bases between. The CDR3 has 13 amino acids. Germline-derived CDR1 and CDR2 are SGDLS and YYNGEE. The CDR3 sequence: CASSAGLSYEQYF. In nucleotides, the CDR3 is TGTGCCAGCAGCGCGGGACTCAGCTACGAGCAGTACTTC.

V is TRBV28 and J is TRBJ2-3; D ambiguous. The CDR3 length is 13 residues. Trimming removed 3 bases at V and 4 bases at J, with 8 bases between. CDR1 is MDHEN, CDR2 SYDVKM, per germline. The CDR3 DNA follows: TGTGCCAGCAGTTTCCCATCACCAGATACGCAGTATTTT. Protein product: CASSFPSPDTQYF.

The chain carries TRBV6-6 and TRBJ1-1; D uncertain. The CDR3 loop spans 14 amino acids. V lost 0 bases and J lost 1, with 6 bases in between. Germline lookup yields CDR1 MNHNY and CDR2 SVGAGI (reference sequence). The CDR3 sequence: CASSYSNGNTEAFF. Written as DNA, the CDR3 is TGTGCCAGCAGTTACTCGAACGGGAACACTGAAGCTTTCTTT.

V and J are TRBV7-2 and TRBJ2-2; a weak D match, TRBD1 (5 bases). Trimming cost V 5 bases and J 1 base, with 11 bases left between them. Germline lookup yields CDR1 SGHTA and CDR2 FQGNSA. The CDR3 is 15 residues long. DNA for the CDR3: TGTGCCAGCAGCCCAAGGGGTGGGAACACCGGGGAGCTGTTTTTT. Its translation: CASSPRGGNTGELFF.

This clone was recorded once. The genes are TRBV21-1 and TRBJ2-5; TRBD1 is the table's D call and was not checked against the DNA. The DNA end favors TRBJ2-7, so the J call may be wrong. TRBV21-1 is a pseudogene. This CDR3 spans 15 amino acids. The CDR3 DNA reads as TGTGCCAGCAGCAAACCCCCGGACAGGTCCTACGAGCAGTACTTC. Protein product: CASSKPPDRSYEQYF.

This clone was seen a few times. J is TRBJ2-5 and V is TRBV2; 8 bases line up with TRBD2. The CDR3 spans 20 residues. V lost 7 bases to trimming and J lost 1 base; unmatched junction nucleotides: 23. The germline CDR1 and CDR2 sequences are SNHLY and FYNNEI. The chain's CDR3 is CASTRRDAPGLGGLQETQYF. The CDR3 nucleotides are TGTGCCAGCACCCGAAGAGATGCCCCGGGACTAGGGGGACTCCAAGAGACCCAGTACTTC.

The chain has TRBV21-1 and TRBJ2-7; the table gives TRBD2 as D, unverified against the DNA. TRBV21-1 is an annotated pseudogene. CDR3 length: 12 residues. The CDR3, as DNA: TGTGCCAGCAGCTCGGGGACCTACGAGCAGTACTTC. It yields the protein CASSSGTYEQYF.

CDR3 sequence (DNA): TGTGCCAGCAGTTTAAGTGCGGCAGTGGGGCAGTACTTC. It codes for CASSLSAAVGQYF. The V and J genes are TRBV28 and TRBJ2-7; D not certain. The CDR3 sequence is 13 residues long. Trimming removed 2 bases from V and 9 bases from J, with 14 bases in between. Germline-derived CDR1 and CDR2 are MDHEN and SYDVKM.

This chain's CDR3 is CSVEIGLEAYEQYF. CDR3 in DNA: TGCAGCGTTGAAATAGGACTAGAGGCCTACGAGCAGTACTTC. The rearrangement uses TRBV29-1 and TRBJ2-7, with 7 bases that match TRBD2. V gave up 2 bases and J gave up 2 bases; unmatched junction bases: 6. This CDR3 is built from 14 residues. CDR1 is SQVTM, CDR2 ANQGSEA, per germline.

This clone was recorded once. The chain is built from TRBV6-5 and TRBJ2-2, with 10 bases aligning to TRBD2. J lost 6 bases, V lost 2 bases, and 3 bases had no gene match. CDR1 is MNHEY, CDR2 SVGAGI, per germline. CDR3 size: 15 residues. The CDR3 DNA is TGTGCCAGCAGTTACGATGGGACTAGCGCCGGGGAGCTGTTTTTT. It codes for CASSYDGTSAGELFF.

DNA of the CDR3: TGCGCCAGCAGCCGGGGACAGGGGTCCTACGAGCAGTACTTC. Protein: CASSRGQGSYEQYF. The rearrangement links TRBV4-1 to TRBJ2-7, with 10 positions matching TRBD1. The CDR3 extends over 14 amino acids. V shed 4 bases, J shed 1 base, and the junction held 1 base outside the gene matches. Germline assignment: CDR1 MGHRA and CDR2 YSYEKL.

This sequence joins TRBV21-1 and TRBJ2-7; the DNA was not compared with TRBD1, the D call given in the table. TRBV21-1 is tagged as a pseudogene. There are 15 residues in the CDR3. The CDR3 bases are TGTGCCAGCAGCAAAGCGCCACAGGAGACCTACGAGCAGTACTTC. Translating gives CASSKAPQETYEQYF.

The gene calls are TRBV28 and TRBJ1-1; TRBD1 agrees at 7 bases. This CDR3 spans 13 amino acids. Germline V gives CDR1 MDHEN, CDR2 SYDVKM. Trimming removed 5 bases from V and 6 bases from J; junction bases left unmatched: 6. In DNA, the CDR3 is TGTGCCAGCAGTATCTACAGGGGCGCTGAAGCTTTCTTT. It codes for CASSIYRGAEAFF.

The CDR3 coding sequence is TGTGCCAGCAGCCAAGATGACAGGACGGGGGATGAGCAGTTCTTC. The encoded protein is CASSQDDRTGDEQFF. The gene calls are TRBV4-2 and TRBJ2-1; D is tentatively TRBD1 or TRBD2 (6 bases each). V dropped 0 bases and J dropped 8 bases, with 14 bases sitting between them. CDR3 length equals 15 residues. CDR1 is LGHNA, CDR2 YNFKEQ, per germline.

The rearrangement joins TRBV7-2 to TRBJ2-5; 7 nucleotides align to TRBD1. Looked up from germline, CDR1 is SGHTA and CDR2 is FQGNSA. The V and J ends lost 5 bases and 4 bases, in that order; junction bases with no gene match: 13. CDR3 size: 16 residues. This CDR3 reads CASSPTTGSRRETQYF. The CDR3 bases are TGTGCCAGCAGCCCAACGACAGGGTCTCGGCGAGAGACCCAGTACTTC.

The J gene is TRBJ2-5, the V gene TRBV19, with D possibly matching TRBD2 (6 bases). Germline lookup yields CDR1 LNHDA and CDR2 SQIVND (reference sequence). The CDR3 length is 14 residues. V was pared by 1 base and J by 7 bases, with 13 bases between. The CDR3 region has the DNA TGTGCCAGTAGTATAGTCGCGGGATCTATGACCCAGTACTTC. It is translated as CASSIVAGSMTQYF.

In DNA, the CDR3 is TGTGCCAGCAGTCGTCGACAGGGCAATAACGACGAGCAGTACTTC. Residues: CASSRRQGNNDEQYF. The chain couples TRBV6-5 to TRBJ2-7; 7 nucleotides agree with TRBD1. This CDR3 has 15 residues. The V and J ends lost 5 bases and 5 bases, in that order; junction bases with no gene match: 12. CDR1 and CDR2 (germline): MNHEY, SVGAGI.

The rearrangement joins TRBV9 to TRBJ2-2; D perhaps matches TRBD1 (5 bases). Trimming cost V 0 bases and J 5 bases, with 5 bases left between them. This CDR3 has 13 residues. The germline V gene has CDR1 SGDLS and CDR2 YYNGEE. The CDR3 loop is CASSVGTTGELFF. CDR3 nucleotides: TGTGCCAGCAGCGTAGGGACAACCGGGGAGCTGTTTTTT.

J is TRBJ1-2 and V is TRBV28, with D possibly TRBD1 on 6 matching bases. V lost 2 bases, J lost 8 bases, and 12 bases lay in between. The CDR3 covers 13 residues. Germline CDR1 and CDR2: MDHEN and SYDVKM. The CDR3 sequence is CASSLQGRKGYTF. In DNA form, the CDR3 reads TGTGCCAGCAGTTTACAGGGGAGGAAAGGCTACACCTTC.

V usage is TRBV19 and J usage is TRBJ2-7; TRBD1 might be the D (6 bases). The CDR3 contains 14 residues. V was cut by 5 bases and J by 0 bases, with 11 bases left in between. In germline, CDR1 is LNHDA, CDR2 SQIVND (reference sequence). This chain's CDR3 is CASSVRTDSYEQYF. The CDR3 region has the DNA TGTGCCAGTAGTGTCCGGACAGACTCCTACGAGCAGTACTTC.